These 15 T cell receptor beta chains originate from one sample sequenced in a study of blood T cells in healthy people across ages. The use of a sample-barcoded 5' primer and a J-beta primer mix characterized a second PCR of roughly 6 to 12 cycles. TCRdb analysed the 5' RACE reads with MiXCR anew, one entry per CDR3 protein. Of hundreds of thousands of distinct CDR3 sequences in the sample, about 30% were seen once. Sequencing input: blood. These TCRs come from a woman aged 80 or over in good health.

This clonotype has only a few counts. A much larger clone differs by one base, so this may be a read error. This chain joins TRBV7-2 and TRBJ2-7; 10 nucleotides line up with TRBD2. This CDR3 contains 17 residues. Germline V gene sequence: CDR1 SGHTA, CDR2 FQGNSA. The J segment lost 7 bases and the V segment lost 3 bases, leaving 15 bases of the junction unmatched. CDR3 loop: CASSFRPSGGAIYEQYF. DNA for the CDR3: TGTGCCAGCAGCTTCCGACCCAGCGGGGGGGCCATCTATGAGCAGTACTTC.

Here the CDR3 DNA reads TGTGCCAGCAGCTGGGTCGGGCGGGTTGAAGCTTTCTTT. It translates to CASSWVGRVEAFF. The chain carries TRBV7-9 and TRBJ1-1; D is ambiguous. The CDR3 has 13 amino acids. Germline V CDR1 and CDR2: SEHNR, FQNEAQ (reference sequence). V lost 4 bases and J 7 bases, leaving 13 bases between the germline ends.

Concerning this clonotype itself: Germline and junction disagree at one end, which may indicate a read error. This chain connects TRBV9 to TRBJ2-7; 8 bases align to TRBD2. CDR3 length: 14 amino acids. From germline, CDR1 is SGDLS and CDR2 YYNGEE. This CDR3 is CAGSAGGGSYEQYF. DNA for the CDR3: TGTGCCGGCAGCGCGGGGGGAGGCTCCTACGAGCAGTACTTC.

Of note for this clonotype: Germline and junction disagree at one end, which may indicate a read error. The chain carries TRBV25-1 and TRBJ2-7; D assignment may be TRBD1 or TRBD2 (7 bases each). From germline, CDR1 is MGHDK and CDR2 SYGVNS. The CDR3 has 13 residues. The CDR3: CAGRGRGYNEQYF. In nucleotides, the CDR3 is TGTGCCGGCAGGGGGAGGGGATACAATGAGCAGTACTTC.

This clonotype was seen at least ten times. The J gene is TRBJ1-1, the V gene TRBV25-1, with D uncertain. The CDR3 has 11 residues. V was trimmed by 6 bases and J by 5 bases, leaving 7 bases between them. Germline CDR1 and CDR2: MGHDK and SYGVNS. This CDR3 is CASRAVTEAFF. The CDR3, as DNA: TGTGCCAGCAGGGCAGTTACTGAAGCTTTCTTT. The entire variable domain, with the rest obtained from reference TRBV25-1 and TRBJ1-1, is as follows: EADIYQTPRYLVIGTGKKITLECSQTMGHDKMYWYQQDPGMELHLIHYSYGVNSTEKGDLSSESTVSRIRTEHFPLTLESARPSHTSQYLCASRAVTEAFFGQGTRLTVV.

With respect to this clonotype: This could be a read error, since a much larger clone is one nucleotide away. This chain joins TRBV19 and TRBJ2-3; TRBD1 is a possible D gene (6 bases). This CDR3 has 15 residues. Trimming pared 7 bases from V and 1 base from J, leaving 15 bases between. Per the germline V gene, CDR1 is LNHDA and CDR2 is SQIVND (reference sequence). DNA for the CDR3: TGTGCCAGTAATCCAAGACAGGCCGGCACAGATACGCAGTATTTT. It yields the protein CASNPRQAGTDTQYF.

The J gene is TRBJ2-7, the V gene TRBV10-2; D gene uncertain. CDR1 WSHSY and CDR2 SAAADI come from the germline V gene. The germline V and J ends were trimmed by 0 bases and 2 bases, with 11 bases remaining between them. The length of the CDR3 is 15 residues. The CDR3 region has the DNA TGCGCCAGCAGTGAGTCGACACAACGGGCCTACGAGCAGTACTTC. Translation: CASSESTQRAYEQYF.

In regard to this clonotype: A read error may produce the germline difference seen at one junction end. The chain has TRBV15 and TRBJ1-1; tentative D call: TRBD1 (5 bases). CDR1 is LNHNV and CDR2 is YYDKDF in the germline V gene (reference sequence). The CDR3 extends over 18 amino acids. The CDR3 protein is CATNRDAARQRMNTEAFF. The CDR3 bases are TGTGCCACCAACAGAGATGCGGCGAGACAGAGGATGAACACTGAAGCTTTCTTT.

On this clonotype itself: The junction departs from the called germline gene at one end, perhaps through a read error. The gene calls are TRBV10-3 and TRBJ1-2, with D perhaps matching TRBD1 (6 bases). Germline V lookup: CDR1 ENHRY, CDR2 SYGVKD. The CDR3 totals 15 residues. CDR3 protein: CASSMRGGAYYGYTF. The CDR3 nucleotides read TGTGCCAGCAGTATGAGAGGGGGGGCTTATTATGGCTACACCTTC.

This chain uses TRBV4-1 with TRBJ2-6; D is perhaps TRBD1 (6 bases). The germline V and J ends were trimmed by 3 bases and 4 bases, with 10 bases remaining between them. The CDR3 runs 15 residues. In germline, CDR1 is MGHRA, CDR2 YSYEKL. CDR3 sequence reads: CASSQAGTGANVLTF. CDR3 DNA sequence: TGCGCCAGCAGCCAGGCTGGGACAGGGGCCAACGTCCTGACTTTC.

The chain's CDR3 is CASRLGGLRYNEQFF. The CDR3 DNA reads TGTGCCAGCAGACTCGGGGGTTTAAGGTACAATGAGCAGTTCTTC. This sequence joins TRBV7-2 and TRBJ2-1; TRBD2 might be the D (6 bases). The CDR3 is 15 residues long. The germline gives CDR1 SGHTA, CDR2 FQGNSA. V was cut by 6 bases and J by 4 bases, with 16 bases left in between.

Ten or more counts support this clonotype. This sequence joins TRBV7-9 and TRBJ2-1; 8 nucleotides agree with TRBD2. J lost 9 bases, V lost 4 bases, and 8 bases had no gene match. The CDR3 spans 14 residues. Germline V gives CDR1 SEHNR, CDR2 FQNEAQ (reference sequence). The CDR3 DNA reads as TGTGCCAGCAGCTCCGCCGGGGGGGGCCGTGAGCAGTTCTTC. Translation gives CASSSAGGGREQFF. Full variable domain (remainder filled in from reference TRBV7-9 and TRBJ2-1): DTGVSQNPRHKITKRGQNVTFRCDPISEHNRLYWYRQTLGQGPEFLTYFQNEAQLEKSRLLSDRFSAERPKGSFSTLEIQRTEQGDSAMYLCASSSAGGGREQFFGPGTRLTVL.

This clonotype was counted ten times or more. The chain carries TRBV29-1 and TRBJ1-2; maybe TRBD1 (5 bases). Trimming left V 3 bases short and J 8 bases short, with 16 bases between. Germline V CDR1 and CDR2: SQVTM, ANQGSEA. CDR3 length: 13 amino acids. The CDR3 reads CSVDYRREGGYTF. The CDR3 nucleotides read TGCAGCGTTGATTATCGAAGGGAGGGGGGCTACACCTTC. Together with reference TRBV29-1 and TRBJ1-2, the CDR3 gives the full variable domain: SAVISQKPSRDICQRGTSLTIQCQVDSQVTMMFWYRQQPGQSLTLIATANQGSEATYESGFVIDKFPISRPNLTFSTLTVSNMSPEDSSIYLCSVDYRREGGYTFGSGTRLTVV.

The table lists this clonotype with many counts. This sequence joins TRBV6-6 and TRBJ1-5; D gene uncertain. CDR1 and CDR2 from the germline V gene are MNHNY and SVGAGI (reference sequence). The CDR3 totals 12 residues. V was pared by 8 bases and J by 6 bases, with 11 bases between. The CDR3 sequence: CASASDFQPQHF. In nucleotides, the CDR3 is TGTGCCAGCGCGTCAGATTTTCAGCCCCAGCATTTT.

This clonotype showed up many times. This sequence joins TRBV7-8 and TRBJ2-3, with a weak D call TRBD2 (6 bases). V was cut by 8 bases and J by 2 bases, with 14 bases left in between. The CDR3 is 14 residues long. Germline V gene data show CDR1 as SGHVS and CDR2 as FQNEAQ. The CDR3, as DNA: TGTGCCAGCGGGGCGGGACGGAACACAGATACGCAGTATTTT. Translated, it gives CASGAGRNTDTQYF. The variable domain in full, with the rest retrieved from reference TRBV7-8 and TRBJ2-3, is GAGVSQSPRYKVAKRGQDVALRCDPISGHVSLFWYQQALGQGPEFLTYFQNEAQLDKSGLPSDRFFAERPEGSVSTLKIQRTQQEDSAVYLCASGAGRNTDTQYFGPGTRLTVL.